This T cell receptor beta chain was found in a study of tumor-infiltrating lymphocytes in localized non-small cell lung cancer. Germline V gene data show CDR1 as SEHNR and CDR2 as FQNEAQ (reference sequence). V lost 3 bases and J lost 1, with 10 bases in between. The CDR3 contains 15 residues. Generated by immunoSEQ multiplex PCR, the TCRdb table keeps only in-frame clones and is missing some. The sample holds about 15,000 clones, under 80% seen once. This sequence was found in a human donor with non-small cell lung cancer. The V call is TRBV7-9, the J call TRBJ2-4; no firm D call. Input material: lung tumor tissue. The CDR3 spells CASSLAVTAKNIQYF. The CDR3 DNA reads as TGTGCCAGCAGCTTGGCCGTGACGGCCAAAAACATTCAGTACTTC. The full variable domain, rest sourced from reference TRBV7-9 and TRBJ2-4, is DTGVSQNPRHKITKRGQNVTFRCDPISEHNRLYWYRQTLGQGPEFLTYFQNEAQLEKSRLLSDRFSAERPKGSFSTLEIQRTEQGDSAMYLCASSLAVTAKNIQYFGAGTRLSVL.